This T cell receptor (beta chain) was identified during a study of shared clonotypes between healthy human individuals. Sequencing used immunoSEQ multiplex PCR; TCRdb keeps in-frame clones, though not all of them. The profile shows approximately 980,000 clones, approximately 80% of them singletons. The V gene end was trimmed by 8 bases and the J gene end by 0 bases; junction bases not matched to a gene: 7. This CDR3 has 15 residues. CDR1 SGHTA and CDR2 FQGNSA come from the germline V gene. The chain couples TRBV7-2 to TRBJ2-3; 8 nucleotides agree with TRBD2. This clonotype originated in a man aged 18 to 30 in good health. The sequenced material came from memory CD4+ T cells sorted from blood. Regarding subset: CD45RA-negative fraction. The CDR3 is CASRGTRTSTDTQYF. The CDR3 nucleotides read TGTGCCAGCCGGGGGACTAGAACTAGCACAGATACGCAGTATTTT.